This TCR beta chain was sequenced during a study of T cells in women clearing cervical HPV infection. Study-level background: For cases, blood was sampled a median 149 days after lesion detection, interquartile range about 90 to 200 days. HLA type could not be excluded as a confounder.

Study-level points and caveats: It is unknown whether associations predate infection; no effector/memory or HPV-specific sorting.

Repertoires were generated with immunoSEQ multiplex PCR, while TCRdb's copy carries only in-frame clones and drops some. This sample's clone table lists 30,000 to 35,000 clones. CDR3 length: 15 amino acids. V lost 4 bases, J lost 2 bases, and 8 bases stayed unmatched. Germline CDR1 DFQATT, CDR2 SNEGSKA (reference sequence). About this clone itself: Its specificity is unknown. The observed sequence ends 3 residues before the CDR3 terminus, with the missing tail filled in from the germline J gene.

Dot-blot hybridization genotyped cervical HPV amplified with MY09/MY11 PCR. The sequence came from a woman between 18 and 69 years old with a cervical HPV16 infection that either progressed to CIN3+ or cleared (not recorded which). The sample taken for sequencing was blood buffy coat. The V and J genes are TRBV20-1 and TRBJ1-5; 7 nucleotides align to TRBD1. The CDR3 region is CSATHRGQGNQPQHF. The CDR3 DNA, read in part, is TGCAGTGCTACTCACAGGGGCCAGGGCAATCAGCCC.